This TCR beta chain was obtained from a study of T cells after posttransplantation cyclophosphamide (dated by TCRdb to the mid-2010s). About the investigation overall: The study tracked T cell repertoire reconstitution by TRB sequencing after myeloablative bone marrow transplantation using posttransplantation cyclophosphamide as GVHD prophylaxis. Antigen receptor sequencing covered samples from roughly 40 PTCy-treated patients and fewer than 20 of their related bone marrow donors. Blood from every one of the approximately 36 PTCy patients who had 1-year posttransplant specimens underwent TRB sequencing. Up to 3 additional blood samples from 2 to 5.2 years after transplant were also TRB-sequenced in 3 patients, as was pretransplant blood from a handful of patients. Because TRA and TRB clonality were tightly correlated in 8 or 9 samples, subsequent TCR analyses were focused on TRB only. Public TRB sequences were checked against a database of over 3,000 sequences associated with responses to pathogens, tumor antigens, self-antigens and alloantigens. What the research found in general, with its limitations: The TRB repertoires of T cells infiltrating skin or the GI tract showed only limited overlap with the TRB repertoires found in blood. Across the roughly 48 patients, TRB clonality was highly associated with recipient CMV seropositivity and CMV reactivation, and diversity with PTCy was similar to that in the CNI/methotrexate controls. Donor-recipient similarity was low at 1-2 months but increased during the first year, and donor CD8+ memory clones often dominated later blood repertoires.

The germline V gene specifies MNHNS as CDR1 and SASEGT as CDR2. Spanning cysteine to phenylalanine, the CDR3 consists of 14 amino acids. Only CDR3 DNA is held: 42 bases, read in frame from base 1. At the junction V is shortened by 6 bases and J by 5 bases; bases outside the gene matches: 4. Genomic DNA was used for TRB sequencing, which was performed with the immunoSEQ assay at survey resolution or with the hsTCRB kit. Turning to the authors' computational methods: The immunoSEQ software was used for initial read processing, and the LymphoSeq R package was used for repertoire analyses. Clonality was computed as 1 minus normalized Shannon entropy, and a Gini coefficient was also calculated for each TRB dataset. Phenotypes of unsorted samples were inferred by mapping TRB sequences from sorted subsets of the recipient or donor onto the same recipient's unsorted samples. This immuneACCESS table, as held by TCRdb, lists in-frame sequences with V and J called but not all clones. Of the missing ones, under half trace to an unresolved V gene in checked studies; the others have no known cause. From that table come the V and J calls and clone size; the DNA was used to work out D and trimming. Here the sample lists more than 30,000 clones, none seen once only. The top ten hold roughly 1.2% of the sample.

This clone was counted many times. Its antigen remains undetermined. The input lacks base qualities; no much larger clone sits a single base away. Related bone marrow donors provided peripheral blood samples on the day of marrow donation. Peripheral blood and bone marrow mononuclear cells were isolated by Ficoll-Hypaque density centrifugation and cryopreserved. The source is a girl aged 5-17 years in good health, CMV-negative, and a related stem cell transplant donor. The chain is assembled from TRBV6-1 and TRBJ2-3; 11 of the junction bases match TRBD1. The sequenced sample was PBMCs. The CDR3 protein sequence reads: CASSRDRGLDTQYF. The bases are TGTGCCAGCAGCCGGGACAGGGGGTTAGATACGCAGTATTTT.